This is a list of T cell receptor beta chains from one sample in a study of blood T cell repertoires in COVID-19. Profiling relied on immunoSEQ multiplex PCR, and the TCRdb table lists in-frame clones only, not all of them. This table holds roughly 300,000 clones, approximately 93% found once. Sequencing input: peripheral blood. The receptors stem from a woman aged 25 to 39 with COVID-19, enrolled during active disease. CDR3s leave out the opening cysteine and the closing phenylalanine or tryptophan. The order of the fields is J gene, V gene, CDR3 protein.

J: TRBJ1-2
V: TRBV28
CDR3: ASRALGTGGGYGYT

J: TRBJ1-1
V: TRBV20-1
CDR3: SASRQDQAF

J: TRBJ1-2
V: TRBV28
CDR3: ASTKPRGRKPINYGYT

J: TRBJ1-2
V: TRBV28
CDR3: ASTTGDYGYT

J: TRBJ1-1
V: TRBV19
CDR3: ASSKTSGRGNTEAF

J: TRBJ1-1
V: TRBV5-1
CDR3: ASSLEATGDVGAF

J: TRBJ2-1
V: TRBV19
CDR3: ASSMTLRGSGRVQSSYNEQF

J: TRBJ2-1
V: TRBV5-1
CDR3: ASSGIPGTSGYNEQF

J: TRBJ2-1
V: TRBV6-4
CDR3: ASSDEAGSYNEQF

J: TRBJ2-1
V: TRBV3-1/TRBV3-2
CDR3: ASGTSGYNEQF

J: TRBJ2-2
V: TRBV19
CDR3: ASKTSGNTGELF

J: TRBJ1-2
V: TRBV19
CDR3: ASTVQGANYGYT

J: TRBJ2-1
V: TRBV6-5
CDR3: ASSYSGSGSPNEQF

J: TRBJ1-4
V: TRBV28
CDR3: ASSRDRRNEKLF

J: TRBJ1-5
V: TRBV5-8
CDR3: ASSLFRASNQPQH

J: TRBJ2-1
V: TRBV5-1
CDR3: ASRSGGGNNEQF